This TCR beta chain originates from a study of OX40 agonist ivuxolimab in advanced cancers. As for the study in general: Patients were around 83% male with ages about 23 to 90, mean 60. Eligibility rules accepted prior anti-PD-1, anti-PD-L1 or anti-CTLA-4 therapy, and 40% to 50% had some. Three patients showed partial responses: one hepatocellular carcinoma and two cutaneous melanoma cases. Findings and caveats of the study: Among expanded peripheral T cells, antigen specificity went undetermined.

Germline V gives CDR1 SEHNR, CDR2 FQNEAQ (reference sequence). Trimming left V 3 bases short and J 5 bases short, with 24 bases between. CDR3 length: 18 residues. Turning to this clone: Its antigen is unknown.

Assay: immunoSEQ multiplex PCR; the TCRdb copy retains only in-frame clones and omits some. Here the sample spans 35,000 to 40,000 clones, about 84% being singletons. Here the sequenced sample was CD4+ or CD8+ T cells sorted from blood, taken in a trial of the OX40 agonist ivuxolimab. The source is an adult with an advanced solid tumor such as melanoma, head and neck, liver or kidney cancer. The rearrangement uses TRBV7-9 and TRBJ2-3, with D unresolved. The CDR3 loop reads CASSFSLWAVRARDTQYF. The CDR3 DNA sequence: TGTGCCAGCAGCTTTTCCCTTTGGGCAGTCCGAGCTAGAGATACGCAGTATTTT.